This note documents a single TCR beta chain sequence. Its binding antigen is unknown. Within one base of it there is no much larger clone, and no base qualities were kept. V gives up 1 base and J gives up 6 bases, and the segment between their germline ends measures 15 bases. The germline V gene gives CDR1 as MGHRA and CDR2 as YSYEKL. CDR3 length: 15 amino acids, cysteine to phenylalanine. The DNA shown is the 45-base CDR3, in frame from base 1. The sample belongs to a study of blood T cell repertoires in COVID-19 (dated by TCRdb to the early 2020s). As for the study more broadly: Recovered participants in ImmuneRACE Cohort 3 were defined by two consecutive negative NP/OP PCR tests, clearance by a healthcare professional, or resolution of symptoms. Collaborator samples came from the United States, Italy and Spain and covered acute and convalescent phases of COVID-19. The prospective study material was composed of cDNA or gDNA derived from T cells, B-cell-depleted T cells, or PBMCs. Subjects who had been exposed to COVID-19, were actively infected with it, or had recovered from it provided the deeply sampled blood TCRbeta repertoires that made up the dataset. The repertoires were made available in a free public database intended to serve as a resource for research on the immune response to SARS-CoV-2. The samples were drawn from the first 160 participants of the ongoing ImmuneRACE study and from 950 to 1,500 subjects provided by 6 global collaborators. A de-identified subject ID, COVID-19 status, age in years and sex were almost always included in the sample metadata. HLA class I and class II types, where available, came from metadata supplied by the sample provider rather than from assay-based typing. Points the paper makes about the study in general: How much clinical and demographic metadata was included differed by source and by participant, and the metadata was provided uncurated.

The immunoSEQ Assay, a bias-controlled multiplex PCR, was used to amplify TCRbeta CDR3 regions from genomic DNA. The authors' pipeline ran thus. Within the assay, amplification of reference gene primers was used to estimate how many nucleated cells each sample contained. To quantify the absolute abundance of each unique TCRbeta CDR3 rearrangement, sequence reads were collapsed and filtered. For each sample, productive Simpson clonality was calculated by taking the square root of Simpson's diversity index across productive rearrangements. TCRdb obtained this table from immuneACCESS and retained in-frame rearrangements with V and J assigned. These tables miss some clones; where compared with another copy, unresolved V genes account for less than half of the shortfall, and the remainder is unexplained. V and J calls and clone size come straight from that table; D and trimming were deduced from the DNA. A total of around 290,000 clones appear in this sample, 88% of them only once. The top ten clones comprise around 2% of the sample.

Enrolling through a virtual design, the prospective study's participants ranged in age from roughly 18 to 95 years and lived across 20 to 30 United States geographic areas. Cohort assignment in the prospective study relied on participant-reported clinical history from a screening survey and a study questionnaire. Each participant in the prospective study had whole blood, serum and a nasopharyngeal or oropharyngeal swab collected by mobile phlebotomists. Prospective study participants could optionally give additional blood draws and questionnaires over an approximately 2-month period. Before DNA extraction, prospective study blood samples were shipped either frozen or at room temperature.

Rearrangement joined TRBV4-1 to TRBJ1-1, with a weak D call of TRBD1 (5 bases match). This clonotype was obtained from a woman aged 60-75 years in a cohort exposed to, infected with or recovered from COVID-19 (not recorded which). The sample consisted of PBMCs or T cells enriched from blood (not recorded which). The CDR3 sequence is CASSQVTGGEAEAFF. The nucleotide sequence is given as TGCGCCAGCAGCCAAGTTACGGGGGGAGAAGCTGAAGCTTTCTTT.